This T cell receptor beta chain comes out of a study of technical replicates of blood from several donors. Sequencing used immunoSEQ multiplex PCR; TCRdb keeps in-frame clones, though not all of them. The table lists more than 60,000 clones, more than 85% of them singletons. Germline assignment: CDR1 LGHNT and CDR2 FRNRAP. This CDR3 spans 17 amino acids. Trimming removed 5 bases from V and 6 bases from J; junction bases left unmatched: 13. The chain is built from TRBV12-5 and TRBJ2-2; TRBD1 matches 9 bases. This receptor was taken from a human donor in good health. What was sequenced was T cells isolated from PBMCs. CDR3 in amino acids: CASGPLTGTGIPGELFF. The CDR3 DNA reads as TGTGCTAGTGGTCCCCTTACCGGGACAGGGATCCCCGGGGAGCTGTTTTTT.